This T cell receptor beta chain was recovered during a study of PD-L1 blockade in urothelial cancer. This CDR3 region has 16 residues. Germline trimming cut 4 bases from V and 5 bases from J; bases unmatched to any gene: 13. The germline V gene encodes CDR1 MGHDK and CDR2 SYGVNS. TCRdb's copy holds only in-frame clones and misses some; the assay was immunoSEQ multiplex PCR. The table shows fewer than 50,000 clones, with nearly 90% occurring only once. This TCR came from a man aged 60-69 years with urothelial cancer. The chain carries TRBV25-1 and TRBJ2-7, with 8 positions matching TRBD1. The sample here was PBMCs, taken around atezolizumab (anti-PD-L1) treatment. Here the CDR3 DNA reads TGTGCCAGCAGTGTTTCCGCGGCAGGGGGCTTGGACGAGCAGTACTTC. Translated: CASSVSAAGGLDEQYF.